Sequencing of this T cell receptor beta chain was carried out in a study of cytomegalovirus exposure and HLA in healthy donors. Study at large: The 100 to 150 validation repertoires and the roughly 670 first-cohort repertoires shared a platform, a later analysis reported. Overall study results and limits: Through in vitro validation, a few CMV-associated chains were shown to be specific for CMV antigens. A later analysis found first-cohort TCR clusters tended to co-occur in the 110 or so validation repertoires.

Comments on this clone: The antigen remains undetermined.

The CDR3 has 17 residues. J gave up 10 bases and V 1 base, and 13 bases lay outside the gene matches. CDR1 SGHTA and CDR2 FQGNSA come from the germline V gene. Profiled with immunoSEQ multiplex PCR; TCRdb holds only in-frame clones, not every one. The sample shows some 140,000 clones, 80% to 90% of them seen only once. The donors were members of the validation cohort, which comprised about 120 subjects and was separate from the first cohort of 666 subjects. The TCR was taken from a man younger than 35 in good health and CMV-seropositive. This chain connects TRBV7-2 to TRBJ1-6; 7 bases map to TRBD1. The sample was PBMCs. This CDR3 is CASSLVSRRRGRSPLHF. The DNA of the CDR3 is TGTGCCAGCAGCTTAGTATCCCGGCGCAGGGGGAGATCACCCCTCCACTTT.